This TCR beta chain was sequenced in a study of CD8 T cells in Susac syndrome. Study observations and caveats: By the study's own acknowledgment, its TCR sequencing and HLA analysis included relatively few individuals.

The multiple sclerosis controls were treatment-naive patients, and their relapsing-remitting disease was stable or active. Negative isolation was used for CD8+ and CD4+ T cells and FACS enrichment for TEMRA cells. With random hexamers, reverse transcription was performed on about 0.5 to 1 ug of RNA. Coverage of TCR beta CDR3 amplification by immunoSEQ multiplex PCR extended to 54 Vbeta and 13 Jbeta. MiXCR, applied by TCRdb to the immunoSEQ multiplex PCR reads, yields one record per CDR3 protein. Found here are 150,000 to 190,000 distinct CDR3 sequences, just under 97% of them singletons; the top ten hold 0.13% to 0.15%. With respect to this clonotype: Its specificity is not known.

This clonotype was sampled from a human donor with multiple sclerosis. Sequencing was carried out using CD8+ T cells from PBMCs.

CDR3: CASAGEGFQETQYF. CDR3 coding DNA: TGTGCCAGCGCTGGGGAGGGGTTCCAAGAGACCCAGTACTTC. The chain employs TRBV12-3 or TRBV12-4 and TRBJ2-5; 7 nucleotides match TRBD2. CDR3 length: 14 residues. Trimming at V came to 8 bases and at J to 1 base, leaving 7 bases not matched to a gene.